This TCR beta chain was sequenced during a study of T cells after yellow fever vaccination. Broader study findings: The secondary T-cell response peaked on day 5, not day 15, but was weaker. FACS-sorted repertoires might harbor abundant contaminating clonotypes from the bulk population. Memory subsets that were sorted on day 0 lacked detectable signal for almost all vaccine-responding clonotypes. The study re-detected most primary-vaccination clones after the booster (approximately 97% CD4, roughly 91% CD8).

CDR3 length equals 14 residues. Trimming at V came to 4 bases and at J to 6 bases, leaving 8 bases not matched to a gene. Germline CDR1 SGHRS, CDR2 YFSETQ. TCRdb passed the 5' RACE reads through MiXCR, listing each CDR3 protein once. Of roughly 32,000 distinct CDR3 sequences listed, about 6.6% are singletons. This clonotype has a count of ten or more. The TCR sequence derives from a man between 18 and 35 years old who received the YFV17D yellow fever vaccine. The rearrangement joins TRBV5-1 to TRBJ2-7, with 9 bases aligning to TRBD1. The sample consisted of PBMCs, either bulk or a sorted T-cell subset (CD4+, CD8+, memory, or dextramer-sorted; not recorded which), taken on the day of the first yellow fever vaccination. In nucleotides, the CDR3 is TGCGCCAGCAGCCGGGACAGGGAAAGATTCGAGCAGTACTTC. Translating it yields CASSRDRERFEQYF.